These 22 T cell receptor beta chains were sequenced from one sample in a study of cytotoxic CD8 clonotypes in ibrutinib-treated CLL. Here immunoSEQ multiplex PCR was the method, and the copy in TCRdb shows in-frame clones only, minus some. The sample contains almost 250,000 clones, 70% of which appear only once. Source: PBMCs, taken after 24 months of ibrutinib treatment. The source is a human donor with chronic lymphocytic leukemia.

This chain uses TRBV27 with TRBJ1-4, with 8 bases lining up with TRBD1. CDR3 size: 13 residues. The junction had 9 bases not matched to a gene; V was cut back by 9 bases and J by 9 bases. Germline CDR1 and CDR2: MNHEY and SMNVEV (reference sequence). The CDR3 region has the DNA TGTGCCAGTGCGACAGGGGTGCTTAAAAAACTGTTTTTT. The encoded protein is CASATGVLKKLFF.

V is TRBV9 and J is TRBJ2-7; D is ambiguous. Germline V gene data show CDR1 as SGDLS and CDR2 as YYNGEE. Between the trimmed V and J ends, which lost 0 bases and 0 bases, there was a span of 10 bases. The CDR3 consists of 15 residues. The DNA of the CDR3 is TGTGCCAGCAGCGTAGACGGGTATAGCTCCTACGAGCAGTACTTC. Translation gives CASSVDGYSSYEQYF.

A few counts support this clone. The chain uses TRBV7-2 and TRBJ2-7; D uncertain. The CDR3 is made up of 15 amino acids. Germline V gene lookup returns CDR1 SGHTA and CDR2 FQGNSA. V dropped 3 bases and J dropped 2 bases, with 14 bases sitting between them. The CDR3 spells CASSFSPDGAYEQYF. The CDR3 DNA reads TGTGCCAGCAGCTTCTCCCCGGACGGTGCCTACGAGCAGTACTTC.

This clone was found a few times. V and J are TRBV25-1 and TRBJ2-6; D remains ambiguous. The length of the CDR3 is 13 residues. Germline-derived CDR1 and CDR2 are MGHDK and SYGVNS. The V and J ends lost 9 bases and 0 bases respectively, with 6 bases between them. CDR3 region: CASQDSGANVLTF. DNA for the CDR3: TGTGCCAGTCAAGACTCTGGGGCCAACGTCCTGACTTTC. The full variable domain, completed using reference TRBV25-1 and TRBJ2-6, is EADIYQTPRYLVIGTGKKITLECSQTMGHDKMYWYQQDPGMELHLIHYSYGVNSTEKGDLSSESTVSRIRTEHFPLTLESARPSHTSQYLCASQDSGANVLTFGAGSRLTVL.

The CDR3 sequence: CASSAEGGKGQPQHF. CDR3 coding DNA: TGTGCCAGTAGTGCCGAGGGGGGAAAGGGTCAGCCCCAGCATTTT. This chain joins TRBV19 and TRBJ1-5; D is perhaps TRBD1 (6 bases). The CDR3 contains 15 residues. Germline-derived CDR1 and CDR2 are LNHDA and SQIVND (reference sequence). V was pared by 5 bases and J by 6 bases, with 17 bases between.

This clone was found once. The chain uses TRBV11-2 and TRBJ2-7; TRBD2 aligns across 7 bases. The V and J ends lost 4 bases and 6 bases, in that order; junction bases with no gene match: 12. Per germline, CDR1 SGHAT and CDR2 FQNNGV. The CDR3 is 15 amino acids. The CDR3 is CASSSRGGRGLEQYF. The CDR3 DNA reads TGTGCCAGCAGCTCGCGGGGCGGGAGAGGGCTCGAGCAGTACTTC.

This clone has just one count. The chain's CDR3 is CASGPFGQPQHF. CDR3 nucleotides: TGTGCTAGTGGTCCCTTCGGTCAGCCCCAGCATTTT. The chain employs TRBV12-5 and TRBJ1-5; D is undetermined. Trimming removed 5 bases from V and 6 bases from J, with 8 bases in between. There are 12 residues in the CDR3. The germline V gene has CDR1 LGHNT and CDR2 FRNRAP.

The J gene is TRBJ1-1, the V gene TRBV5-4, with D unresolved. Trimming removed 2 bases from V and 7 bases from J, with 9 bases in between. The CDR3 covers 12 residues. The V gene's germline CDR1 is SGHNT and CDR2 YYREEE (reference sequence). The CDR3, as DNA: TGTGCCAGCAGCTTCCCGACACGTGAAGCTTTCTTT. Protein product: CASSFPTREAFF.

The chain is built from TRBV27 and TRBJ1-1; D not resolved. Trimming stripped 3 bases from V and 1 base from J, with 6 bases between. This CDR3 region has 13 residues. From germline, CDR1 is MNHEY and CDR2 SMNVEV (reference sequence). DNA for the CDR3: TGTGCCAGCAGTTTGCGGGGGAACACTGAAGCTTTCTTT. This sequence encodes CASSLRGNTEAFF.

This clone was counted only a few times. The V call is TRBV6-6, the J call TRBJ1-1, with a tentative D call TRBD1 (5 bases). Germline V CDR1 and CDR2: MNHNY, SVGAGI (reference sequence). Trimming removed 2 bases from V and 8 bases from J, with 12 bases in between. This CDR3 comprises 13 residues. Here the CDR3 DNA reads TGTGCCAGCAGTTACAAGAGGGACCCCGAAGCTTTCTTT. Its protein product is CASSYKRDPEAFF.

This chain links TRBV19 with TRBJ1-6; unclear D gene. CDR3 length: 14 amino acids. The germline gives CDR1 LNHDA, CDR2 SQIVND (reference sequence). The V end was cut by 7 bases, the J end by 7 bases, with 14 bases between. The CDR3 spells CASNLKRPNSPLHF. CDR3 sequence (DNA): TGTGCCAGTAACCTCAAACGCCCGAATTCACCCCTCCACTTT. The complete variable domain, with remaining parts taken from reference TRBV19 and TRBJ1-6, reads DGGITQSPKYLFRKEGQNVTLSCEQNLNHDAMYWYRQDPGQGLRLIYYSQIVNDFQKGDIAEGYSVSREKKESFPLTVTSAQKNPTAFYLCASNLKRPNSPLHFGNGTRLTVT.

Worth noting for this clone: A junction boundary mismatches the germline segment, possibly from a read error. The CDR3 is CASTSIVQSERYTSPLHF. In nucleotides, the CDR3 is TGCGCCAGCACTTCAATCGTACAGAGCGAGAGGTATACTTCACCCCTCCACTTT. V usage is TRBV23-1 and J usage is TRBJ1-6; no clear D gene. TRBV23-1 is an ORF for which the function is uncertain. The length of the CDR3 is 18 residues.

In its sample, this clone was seen once. V gene TRBV19 combines with J gene TRBJ2-7; the match to TRBD1 covers 7 bases. The trim removed 4 bases at V and 3 bases at J, leaving 3 bases unmatched. Germline CDR1 reads LNHDA; CDR2 reads SQIVND (reference sequence). This CDR3 spans 13 amino acids. DNA for the CDR3: TGTGCCAGTAGTACCACAGGGGACTACGAGCAGTACTTC. Protein product: CASSTTGDYEQYF.

The gene calls are TRBV9 and TRBJ2-7; 8 bases are a match to TRBD1. CDR3 length equals 14 residues. Germline V CDR1 and CDR2: SGDLS, YYNGEE. The V gene end was trimmed by 4 bases and the J gene end by 4 bases; junction bases not matched to a gene: 7. The CDR3 here is CASSPKGTGYEQYF. CDR3 nucleotide sequence: TGTGCCAGCAGCCCCAAGGGGACAGGTTACGAGCAGTACTTC.

The V gene is TRBV6-6, the J gene TRBJ2-5; 7 bases are shared with TRBD2. There are 13 residues in the CDR3. Trimming cost V 7 bases and J 2 bases; bases outside gene matches: 4. Per the germline V gene, CDR1 is MNHNY and CDR2 is SVGAGI (reference sequence). DNA of the CDR3: TGTGCCAGCAAATCTAGCGGACAAGAGACCCAGTACTTC. The encoded protein is CASKSSGQETQYF.

This clone was counted a few times. The CDR3, as DNA: TGTGCCTGGAGTGTCCTAGAAGTGAGCGAGCAGTACTTC. It encodes CAWSVLEVSEQYF. The chain joins TRBV30 to TRBJ2-7; no clear D. Germline lookup yields CDR1 GTSNPN and CDR2 SVGIG (reference sequence). There are 13 residues in the CDR3. V lost 0 bases and J lost 6, with 12 bases in between. The full variable domain, in which reference TRBV30 and TRBJ2-7 provide the parts outside the CDR3, is SQTIHQWPATLVQPVGSPLSLECTVEGTSNPNLYWYRQAAGRGLQLLFYSVGIGQISSEVPQNLSASRPQDRQFILSSKKLLLSDSGFYLCAWSVLEVSEQYFGPGTRLTVT.

The chain couples TRBV5-4 to TRBJ2-1, with TRBD2 matching 9 bases. Germline-derived CDR1 and CDR2 are SGHNT and YYREEE (reference sequence). CDR3 length: 15 amino acids. After removal of 3 bases from V and 2 bases from J, the junction contained 3 bases not matched to a gene. CDR3 residues: CASSYSSGAYNEQFF. The CDR3 nucleotides read TGTGCCAGCAGCTACTCTAGCGGGGCCTACAATGAGCAGTTCTTC. The variable domain in full, completed from reference TRBV5-4 and TRBJ2-1, reads ETGVTQSPTHLIKTRGQQVTLRCSSQSGHNTVSWYQQALGQGPQFIFQYYREEENGRGNFPPRFSGLQFPNYSSELNVNALELDDSALYLCASSYSSGAYNEQFFGPGTRLTVL.

The V gene is TRBV28, the J gene TRBJ1-2; D gene ambiguous. Germline assignment: CDR1 MDHEN and CDR2 SYDVKM. This CDR3 comprises 13 residues. Deletions cut 1 base from V and 5 bases from J, with 8 bases between. This CDR3 is CASSLSGAYGYTF. CDR3 nucleotide sequence: TGTGCCAGCAGTTTATCCGGAGCGTATGGCTACACCTTC.

This chain links TRBV11-3 with TRBJ1-3; a possible D gene is TRBD1 (5 bases). Germline CDR1 is SGHNT and CDR2 is YENEEA. V lost 5 bases and J lost 3, with 8 bases in between. The CDR3 length is 13 residues. CDR3 nucleotide sequence: TGTGCCAGCAGCGCAGGGTTTGGAAACACCATATATTTT. Protein: CASSAGFGNTIYF.

V and J are TRBV7-3 and TRBJ1-5, with D hard to call. V was cut by 2 bases and J by 8 bases, with 10 bases left in between. This CDR3 has 13 residues. Per the germline V gene, CDR1 is SGHTA and CDR2 is FQGTGA. CDR3 loop: CASSLSPSEPQHF. For the CDR3, the DNA is TGTGCCAGCAGCTTATCCCCGAGCGAGCCCCAGCATTTT.

This clone was detected only a few times. V usage is TRBV27 and J usage is TRBJ2-7; 8 bases are a match to TRBD1. Germline CDR1 is MNHEY and CDR2 is SMNVEV (reference sequence). V lost 11 bases, J lost 2 bases, and 8 bases stayed unmatched. This CDR3 has 13 residues. The CDR3 DNA reads TGTGCCGCCGACCGGGACAGGACCTACGAGCAGTACTTC. Translation gives CAADRDRTYEQYF.

The chain uses TRBV7-2 and TRBJ2-7; D is unresolved. V lost 7 bases, J lost 3 bases, and 16 bases lay in between. The CDR3 runs 14 residues. CDR1 is SGHTA and CDR2 is FQGNSA in the germline V gene. In nucleotides, the CDR3 is TGTGCCAGCACCCCCGGTGCCGGGCACTACGAGCAGTACTTC. The encoded protein is CASTPGAGHYEQYF.